This section outlines one T cell receptor beta chain sequence together with its context. Via MiXCR, TCRdb re-called the 5' RACE reads, giving one row per CDR3 protein. The sample holds a few hundred thousand distinct CDR3 sequences; 15% to 20% are singletons and the top ten take 20% to 25%. These data originate in a study of T-cell memory formation after mild COVID-19. Overall study context: The two donors had largely donor-specific TCR clusters.

The clonotype was recovered from a man aged 18-30 years who had mild COVID-19 (a few samples of this study predate the infection). Cell type and time point are not known. The sequenced material came from PBMCs or a T cell subset sorted from them (not recorded which).

CDR3 DNA: TGTGCCAGCAGCCAAGGGGCTTCAGGGGCAGAGACCCAGTACTTC. Translated, it gives CASSQGASGAETQYF. The chain links TRBV4-2 to TRBJ2-5; D perhaps matches TRBD1 (6 bases). Germline V CDR1 and CDR2: LGHNA, YNFKEQ. This CDR3 has 15 residues. The V and J ends lost 1 base and 4 bases respectively, with 13 bases between them.